One sample yielded the 16 T cell receptor beta chains listed below, sequenced in a study of CXCR3-negative and CXCR3-positive naive CD8 T cells. Study outcomes and limitations: Hydrophobicity of TRB CDR3s was greater in CXCR3-positive naive cells than in CXCR3-negative naive cells.

For these TCRs, the target antigens are not known. The method, 5' RACE with UMI labels, was used to prepare the TRB cDNA libraries. Each CDR3 protein gets one entry in TCRdb, which reprocessed the 5' RACE reads and gives no DNA. This sample's table has around 140,000 distinct CDR3 sequences. Material for sequencing was naive CXCR3+ CD8+ T cells from blood. Subset described: CD45RO-CCR7+CD27+CD95- naive CD8+ T cells expressing CXCR3 (TNR3+). These receptors came from a human donor in good health. Some clones in this sample may be carry-over from other donors' samples.

V gene TRBV7-9 combines with J gene TRBJ2-3; TCRdb's assignment of TRBD1 cannot be checked, as there is no DNA. The CDR3 extends over 12 amino acids. Germline V lookup: CDR1 SEHNR, CDR2 FQNEAQ (reference sequence). The CDR3 sequence: CASSTTRGTQYF.

The V call is TRBV7-8, the J call TRBJ1-6; TCRdb reports TRBD1, a call that lacks DNA to check it against. Germline V gene data show CDR1 as SGHVS and CDR2 as FQNEAQ. This CDR3 region has 16 residues. The CDR3 protein is CASSLESQGGNSPLHF.

The genes are TRBV29-1 and TRBJ2-5. The CDR3 runs 12 residues. Germline V gene lookup returns CDR1 SQVTM and CDR2 ANQGSEA. CDR3 loop: CSVMTTGETQYF.

The gene calls are TRBV9 and TRBJ2-1; absent DNA, TCRdb's TRBD2 call cannot be checked. This CDR3 has 17 residues. Germline CDR1 and CDR2: SGDLS and YYNGEE. CDR3 protein: CASSVSLAGGSYNEQFF.

The chain joins TRBV15 to TRBJ1-6; TCRdb calls TRBD1, which cannot be checked without DNA. The CDR3 spans 15 residues. Germline loops: CDR1 LNHNV, CDR2 YYDKDF (reference sequence). The chain's CDR3 is CATSRETGGNSPLHF.

V usage is TRBV7-2 and J usage is TRBJ2-5; the TRBD2 assignment by TCRdb is unverifiable without DNA. From germline, CDR1 is SGHTA and CDR2 FQGNSA. This CDR3 contains 15 residues. This CDR3 is CASSLDARWAETQYF.

The chain joins TRBV12-3 or TRBV12-4 to TRBJ2-1. The CDR3 covers 15 residues. CDR3 sequence: CASSLSASGYNEQFF.

The genes are TRBV6-6 and TRBJ2-7; TCRdb indicates TRBD2, and absent DNA this call remains unverified. Looked up from germline, CDR1 is MNHNY and CDR2 is SVGAGI (reference sequence). The CDR3 spans 14 residues. CDR3 sequence reads: CASSYSGSGYEQYF.

The rearrangement uses TRBV4-2 and TRBJ2-1; TCRdb outputs TRBD2, but without DNA this stays unchecked. The length of the CDR3 is 17 residues. Germline V lookup: CDR1 LGHNA, CDR2 YNFKEQ. This chain's CDR3 is CASSQDLSRGVQLEQFF.

V gene TRBV29-1 combines with J gene TRBJ2-1; TCRdb proposes TRBD2, but this gene call is untestable without DNA. The CDR3 extends over 14 amino acids. Per germline, CDR1 SQVTM and CDR2 ANQGSEA. The CDR3: CSVGNERGLNEQFF.

The chain uses TRBV4-3 and TRBJ1-3. Germline loops: CDR1 LGHNA, CDR2 YSLEER. This CDR3 contains 14 residues. CDR3 region: CASSQDSAQDTIYF.

J is TRBJ2-4 and V is TRBV12-3 or TRBV12-4; absent DNA, TCRdb's TRBD1 call cannot be checked. This CDR3 contains 15 residues. Here the CDR3 reads CASQYAHGTKNIQYF.

V usage is TRBV28 and J usage is TRBJ2-1; TCRdb's D gene call, TRBD2, goes unchecked for lack of DNA. The germline CDR1 and CDR2 sequences are MDHEN and SYDVKM. The CDR3 runs to 15 residues. This CDR3 reads CASRFMGGGYNEQFF.

This chain joins TRBV10-3 and TRBJ2-7; TCRdb gives TRBD2 as the D gene, but with no DNA this cannot be confirmed. The length of the CDR3 is 16 residues. Per germline, CDR1 ENHRY and CDR2 SYGVKD. CDR3 residues: CAISLGTSGALYEQYF.

V is TRBV2 and J is TRBJ2-1; TCRdb designates TRBD2, a call that cannot be tested without DNA. CDR3 size: 15 residues. Germline V gene sequence: CDR1 SNHLY, CDR2 FYNNEI. CDR3 loop: CASREGTSTYNEQFF.

This chain links TRBV12-3 or TRBV12-4 with TRBJ2-7; the D call from TCRdb, TRBD1, cannot be confirmed without DNA. This CDR3 contains 14 residues. CDR3: CASSLWQGNYEQYF.